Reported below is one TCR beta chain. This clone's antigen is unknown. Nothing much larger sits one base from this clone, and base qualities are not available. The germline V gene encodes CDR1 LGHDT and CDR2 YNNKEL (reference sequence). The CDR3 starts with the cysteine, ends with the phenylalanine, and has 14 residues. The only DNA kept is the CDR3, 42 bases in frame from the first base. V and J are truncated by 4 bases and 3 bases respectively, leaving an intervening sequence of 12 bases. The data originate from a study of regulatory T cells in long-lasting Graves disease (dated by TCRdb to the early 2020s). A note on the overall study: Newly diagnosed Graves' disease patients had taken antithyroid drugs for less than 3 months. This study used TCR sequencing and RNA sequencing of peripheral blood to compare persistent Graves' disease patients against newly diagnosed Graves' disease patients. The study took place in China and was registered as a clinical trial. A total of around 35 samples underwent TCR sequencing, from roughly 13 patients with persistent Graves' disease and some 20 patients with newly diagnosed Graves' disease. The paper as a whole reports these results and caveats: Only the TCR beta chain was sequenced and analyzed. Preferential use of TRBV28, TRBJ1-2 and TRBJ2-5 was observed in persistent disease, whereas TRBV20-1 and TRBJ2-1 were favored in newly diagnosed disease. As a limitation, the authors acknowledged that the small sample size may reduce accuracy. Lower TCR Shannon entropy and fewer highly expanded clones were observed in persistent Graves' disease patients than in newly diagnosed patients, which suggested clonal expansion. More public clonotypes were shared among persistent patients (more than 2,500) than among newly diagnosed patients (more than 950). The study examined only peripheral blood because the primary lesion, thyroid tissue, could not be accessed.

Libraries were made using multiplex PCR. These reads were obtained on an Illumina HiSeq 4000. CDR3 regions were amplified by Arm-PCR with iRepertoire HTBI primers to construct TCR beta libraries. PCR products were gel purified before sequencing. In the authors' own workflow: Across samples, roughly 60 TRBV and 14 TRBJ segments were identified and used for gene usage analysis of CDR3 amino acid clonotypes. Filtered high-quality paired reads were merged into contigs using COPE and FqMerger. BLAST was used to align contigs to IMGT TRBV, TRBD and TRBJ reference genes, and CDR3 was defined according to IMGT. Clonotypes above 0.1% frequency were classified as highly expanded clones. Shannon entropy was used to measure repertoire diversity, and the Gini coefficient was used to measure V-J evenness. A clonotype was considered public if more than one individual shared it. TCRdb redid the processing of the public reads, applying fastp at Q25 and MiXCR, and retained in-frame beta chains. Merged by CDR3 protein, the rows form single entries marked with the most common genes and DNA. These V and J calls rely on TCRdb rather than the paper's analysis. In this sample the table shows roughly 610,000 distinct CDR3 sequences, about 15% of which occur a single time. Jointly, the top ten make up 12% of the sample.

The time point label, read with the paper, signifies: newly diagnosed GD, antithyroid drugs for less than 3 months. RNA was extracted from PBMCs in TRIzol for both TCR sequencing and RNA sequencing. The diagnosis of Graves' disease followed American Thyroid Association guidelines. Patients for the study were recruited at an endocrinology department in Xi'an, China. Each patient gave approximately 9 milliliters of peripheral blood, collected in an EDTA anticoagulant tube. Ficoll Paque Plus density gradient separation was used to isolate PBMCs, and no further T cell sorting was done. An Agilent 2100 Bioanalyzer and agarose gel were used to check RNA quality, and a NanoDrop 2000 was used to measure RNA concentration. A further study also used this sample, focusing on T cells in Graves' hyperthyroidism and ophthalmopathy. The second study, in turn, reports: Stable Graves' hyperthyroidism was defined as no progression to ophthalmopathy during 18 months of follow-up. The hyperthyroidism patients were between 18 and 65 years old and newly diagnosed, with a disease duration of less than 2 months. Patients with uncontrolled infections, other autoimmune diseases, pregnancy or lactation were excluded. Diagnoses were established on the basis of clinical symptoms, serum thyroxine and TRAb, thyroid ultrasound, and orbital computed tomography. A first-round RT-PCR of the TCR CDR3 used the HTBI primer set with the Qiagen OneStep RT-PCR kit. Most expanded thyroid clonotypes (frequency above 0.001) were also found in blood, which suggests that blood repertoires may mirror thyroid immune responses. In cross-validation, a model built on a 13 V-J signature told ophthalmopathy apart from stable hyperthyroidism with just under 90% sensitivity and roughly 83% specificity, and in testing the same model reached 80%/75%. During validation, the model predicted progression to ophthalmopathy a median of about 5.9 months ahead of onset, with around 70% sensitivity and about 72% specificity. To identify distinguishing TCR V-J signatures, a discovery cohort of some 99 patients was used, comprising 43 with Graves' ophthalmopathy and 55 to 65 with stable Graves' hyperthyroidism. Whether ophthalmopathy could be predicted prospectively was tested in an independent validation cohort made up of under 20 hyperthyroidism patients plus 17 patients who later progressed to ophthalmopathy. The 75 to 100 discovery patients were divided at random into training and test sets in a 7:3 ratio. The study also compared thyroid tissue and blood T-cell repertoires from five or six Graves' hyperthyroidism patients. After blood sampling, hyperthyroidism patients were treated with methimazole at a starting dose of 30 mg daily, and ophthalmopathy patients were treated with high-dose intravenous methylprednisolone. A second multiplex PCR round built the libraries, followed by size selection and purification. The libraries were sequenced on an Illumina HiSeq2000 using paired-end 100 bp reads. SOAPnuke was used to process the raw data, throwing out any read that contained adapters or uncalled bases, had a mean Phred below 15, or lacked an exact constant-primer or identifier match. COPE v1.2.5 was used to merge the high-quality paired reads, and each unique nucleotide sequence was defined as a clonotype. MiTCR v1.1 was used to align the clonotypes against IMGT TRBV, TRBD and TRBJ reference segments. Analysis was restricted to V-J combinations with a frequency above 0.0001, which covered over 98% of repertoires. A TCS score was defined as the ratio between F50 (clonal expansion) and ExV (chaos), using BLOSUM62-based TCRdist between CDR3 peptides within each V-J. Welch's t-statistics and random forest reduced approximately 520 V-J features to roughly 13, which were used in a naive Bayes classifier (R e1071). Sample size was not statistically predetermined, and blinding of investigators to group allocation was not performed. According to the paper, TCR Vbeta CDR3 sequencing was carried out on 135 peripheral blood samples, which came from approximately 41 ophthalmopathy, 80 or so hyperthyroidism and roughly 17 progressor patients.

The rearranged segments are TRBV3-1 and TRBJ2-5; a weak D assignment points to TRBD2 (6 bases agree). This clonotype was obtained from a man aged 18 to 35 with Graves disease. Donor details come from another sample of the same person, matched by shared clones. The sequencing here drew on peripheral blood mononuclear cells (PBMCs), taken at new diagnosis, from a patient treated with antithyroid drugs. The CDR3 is CASSLAGSKETQYF. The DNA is TGTGCCAGCAGCCTCGCCGGGAGTAAAGAGACCCAGTACTTC.